This record looks at one T cell receptor (beta chain) sequence and its context. Antigen: not known. Method: immunoSEQ multiplex PCR; TCRdb's copy keeps in-frame clones and lacks some. The table lists around 32,000 clones, approximately 80% of them singletons, with around 24% in the top ten. V was pared by 4 bases and J by 0 bases, with 14 bases between. Germline CDR1 SNHLY, CDR2 FYNNEI. The CDR3 sequence is 16 residues long. This entry belongs to a study of radiotherapy plus CTLA-4 blockade in lung cancer. Study at large: In around 17% of patients, objective responses were seen; around 31% had disease control.

Study conclusions and caveats: Tumor-derived TCR clones expanded in blood after radiotherapy plus ipilimumab.

The material sequenced was peripheral blood, taken from a patient treated with radiotherapy plus ipilimumab. The clonotype was recovered from a human donor with non-small cell lung cancer that progressed on radiotherapy plus ipilimumab. This chain connects TRBV2 to TRBJ2-3; D is unclear. The CDR3 coding sequence is TGTGCCAGCAGTGCTAACTCTGGCGGTAGCACAGATACGCAGTATTTT. Translation: CASSANSGGSTDTQYF.